The 26 T cell receptor beta chains below were found in one sample sequenced in a study of blood T cell repertoires in COVID-19. Here immunoSEQ multiplex PCR was the method, and the copy in TCRdb shows in-frame clones only, minus some. This table holds 170,000 or so clones, approximately 86% found once. Sequences were obtained from peripheral blood. The receptors shown here come from a man aged 35 to 55 with active or convalescent COVID-19.

The chain recombines TRBV9 with TRBJ2-5, with D unresolved. Germline V CDR1 and CDR2: SGDLS, YYNGEE. The CDR3 is 13 residues long. Trimming took 4 bases from V and 4 from J, leaving 11 bases between them. CDR3 bases: TGTGCCAGCAGCCCTAGTGGGTTAGAGACCCAGTACTTC. This codes for CASSPSGLETQYF. Together with reference TRBV9 and TRBJ2-5, the CDR3 gives the full variable domain: DSGVTQTPKHLITATGQRVTLRCSPRSGDLSVYWYQQSLDQGLQFLIQYYNGEERAKGNILERFSAQQFPDLHSELNLSSLELGDSALYFCASSPSGLETQYFGPGTRLLVL.

The chain carries TRBV11-3 and TRBJ2-1; D perhaps matches TRBD1 (5 bases). The CDR3 length is 12 residues. Germline lookup yields CDR1 SGHNT and CDR2 YENEEA. The V end was cut by 1 base, the J end by 7 bases, with 5 bases between. Here the CDR3 reads CASSLAGNEQFF. CDR3 bases: TGTGCCAGCAGCTTAGCAGGGAATGAGCAGTTCTTC.

The chain couples TRBV7-9 to TRBJ1-2; perhaps TRBD1 as D (6 bases). Germline V gene data show CDR1 as SEHNR and CDR2 as FQNEAQ (reference sequence). This CDR3 region has 15 residues. Trimming left V 0 bases short and J 4 bases short, with 12 bases between. CDR3 sequence reads: CASSLAERQVYGYTF. CDR3 coding DNA: TGTGCCAGCAGCTTAGCAGAGAGACAGGTCTATGGCTACACCTTC.

This chain links TRBV4-3 with TRBJ2-3; possible D gene TRBD2, 7 bases. The CDR3 runs 16 residues. V dropped 1 base and J dropped 2 bases, with 13 bases sitting between them. Per germline, CDR1 LGHNA and CDR2 YSLEER. CDR3 coding DNA: TGCGCCAGCAGCCAAGTCGGGGGGCCCCACACAGATACGCAGTATTTT. This gives the protein CASSQVGGPHTDTQYF.

The chain couples TRBV30 to TRBJ1-1; D is unclear. Trimming pared 2 bases from V and 3 bases from J, leaving 13 bases between. This CDR3 comprises 14 residues. Germline lookup yields CDR1 GTSNPN and CDR2 SVGIG (reference sequence). CDR3 sequence reads: CAWSPPTEYTEAFF. The CDR3 nucleotides read TGTGCCTGGAGTCCTCCAACTGAGTACACTGAAGCTTTCTTT.

This chain uses TRBV30 with TRBJ1-2; the D is unclear. Germline V CDR1 and CDR2: GTSNPN, SVGIG (reference sequence). The CDR3 consists of 11 residues. Trimming pared 4 bases from V and 3 bases from J, leaving 6 bases between. CDR3 amino acids: CAWNRDYGYTF. CDR3 nucleotides: TGTGCCTGGAACAGAGACTATGGCTACACCTTC.

The V gene is TRBV2, the J gene TRBJ2-7; D call uncertain. Germline CDR1 reads SNHLY; CDR2 reads FYNNEI. Deletions cut 7 bases from V and 3 bases from J, with 10 bases between. This CDR3 contains 12 residues. The CDR3: CASNDGLYEQYF. The CDR3 DNA sequence: TGTGCCAGCAATGACGGTCTCTACGAGCAGTACTTC.

This chain links TRBV30 with TRBJ1-3; weak D call: TRBD1 (5 bases). The CDR3 has 12 amino acids. Between the trimmed V and J ends, which lost 0 bases and 12 bases, there was a span of 12 bases. CDR1 GTSNPN and CDR2 SVGIG come from the germline V gene (reference sequence). The DNA of the CDR3 is TGTGCCTGGAGTGTAAAGGGGCTAAGCATATATTTT. Translating it yields CAWSVKGLSIYF.

The rearrangement joins TRBV7-2 to TRBJ1-6; TRBD1 might be the D (5 bases). This CDR3 is 17 amino acids long. Trimming left V 5 bases short and J 0 bases short, with 14 bases between. The germline gives CDR1 SGHTA, CDR2 FQGNSA. The CDR3 sequence: CASSRDSRSSYNSPLHF. In DNA form, the CDR3 reads TGTGCCAGCAGCCGCGACAGTAGGAGCTCCTATAATTCACCCCTCCACTTT.

This chain links TRBV28 with TRBJ1-3, with no clear D. Trimming removed 5 bases from V and 1 base from J, with 6 bases in between. Germline loops: CDR1 MDHEN, CDR2 SYDVKM. The CDR3 consists of 13 residues. CDR3 sequence reads: CASSPYSGNTIYF. The DNA of the CDR3 is TGTGCCAGCAGTCCCTATTCTGGAAACACCATATATTTT. Supplemented by reference TRBV28 and TRBJ1-3, the full variable domain reads DVKVTQSSRYLVKRTGEKVFLECVQDMDHENMFWYRQDPGLGLRLIYFSYDVKMKEKGDIPEGYSVSREKKERFSLILESASTNQTSMYLCASSPYSGNTIYFGEGSWLTVV.

This chain uses TRBV9 with TRBJ1-1, with D possibly TRBD1 on 5 matching bases. Trimming left V 4 bases short and J 1 base short, with 11 bases between. The CDR3 length is 14 residues. CDR1 and CDR2 from the germline V gene are SGDLS and YYNGEE. CDR3 coding DNA: TGTGCCAGCAGCCCATATCAGGGGAACACTGAAGCTTTCTTT. It translates to CASSPYQGNTEAFF.

The CDR3 here is CASSRDSNQPQHF. The DNA for the CDR3 is TGTGCCAGCAGCCGAGATAGCAATCAGCCCCAGCATTTT. This chain links TRBV11-2 with TRBJ1-5, with D unresolved. In germline, CDR1 is SGHAT, CDR2 FQNNGV. V was clipped by 5 bases and J by 0 bases, with 5 bases between them. This CDR3 spans 13 amino acids. Combining the CDR3 with reference TRBV11-2 and TRBJ1-5 gives the whole variable domain EAGVAQSPRYKIIEKRQSVAFWCNPISGHATLYWYQQILGQGPKLLIQFQNNGVVDDSQLPKDRFSAERLKGVDSTLKIQPAKLEDSAVYLCASSRDSNQPQHFGDGTRLSIL.

This chain uses TRBV11-3 with TRBJ1-5; a weak D match, TRBD1 (6 bases). The CDR3 runs to 15 residues. V was trimmed by 3 bases and J by 7 bases, leaving 16 bases between them. CDR1 SGHNT and CDR2 YENEEA come from the germline V gene. CDR3 sequence: CASSFQGKGGQPQHF. The CDR3 DNA reads TGTGCCAGCAGCTTTCAGGGGAAGGGCGGACAGCCCCAGCATTTT.

The chain recombines TRBV6-5 with TRBJ2-7; D is perhaps TRBD1 (6 bases). Germline CDR1 reads MNHEY; CDR2 reads SVGAGI. CDR3 length equals 15 residues. V gave up 4 bases and J gave up 6 bases, with 19 bases separating them. The CDR3 nucleotides are TGTGCCAGCAGTTTACAAGGTGGGGGCCCGGGCGAGCAGTACTTC. Translating it yields CASSLQGGGPGEQYF.

The rearrangement uses TRBV7-2 and TRBJ2-5; TRBD2 aligns across 10 bases. Unmatched junction bases numbered 5, after V lost 5 bases and J lost 5 bases. This CDR3 contains 14 residues. CDR1 SGHTA and CDR2 FQGNSA come from the germline V gene. DNA for the CDR3: TGTGCCAGCAGCCGGAGCGGGGGGGCCGAGACCCAGTACTTC. Translated, it gives CASSRSGGAETQYF.

The gene calls are TRBV7-2 and TRBJ2-7; 7 bases are shared with TRBD1. Germline lookup yields CDR1 SGHTA and CDR2 FQGNSA. The CDR3 has 13 residues. The V and J ends lost 1 base and 6 bases, in that order; junction bases with no gene match: 3. The CDR3 DNA reads TGTGCCAGCAGCTTAGGACAGGGTCCCGAGCAGTACTTC. The encoded protein is CASSLGQGPEQYF.

This rearrangement joins TRBV29-1 to TRBJ1-1, with D possibly TRBD1 on 5 matching bases. V shed 4 bases and J shed 6 bases, with 12 bases lying between them. Germline V gene sequence: CDR1 SQVTM, CDR2 ANQGSEA. This CDR3 has 12 amino acids. The CDR3 DNA reads TGCAGCGTTGGCGGGGTAGGGGCTGAAGCTTTCTTT. Encoded protein: CSVGGVGAEAFF. Variable domain in full (rest from reference TRBV29-1 and TRBJ1-1): SAVISQKPSRDICQRGTSLTIQCQVDSQVTMMFWYRQQPGQSLTLIATANQGSEATYESGFVIDKFPISRPNLTFSTLTVSNMSPEDSSIYLCSVGGVGAEAFFGQGTRLTVV.

This clone was seen more than once but under ten times. J is TRBJ1-6 and V is TRBV28; possibly TRBD1 for D (6 bases). The CDR3 runs 14 residues. The germline CDR1 and CDR2 sequences are MDHEN and SYDVKM. Deletions cut 6 bases from V and 7 bases from J, with 13 bases between. CDR3 sequence (DNA): TGTGCCAGCAGGGTTGGGGACACAAATTCACCCCTCCACTTT. The encoded protein is CASRVGDTNSPLHF.

This rearrangement joins TRBV6-5 to TRBJ1-5; weak D call: TRBD1 (5 bases). V lost 8 bases, J lost 0 bases, and 14 bases lay in between. The CDR3 is made up of 15 amino acids. Germline V lookup: CDR1 MNHEY, CDR2 SVGAGI. CDR3 nucleotides: TGTGCCAGCCAGGGCCAAAGTTATAGCAATCAGCCCCAGCATTTT. This encodes CASQGQSYSNQPQHF.

The J gene is TRBJ2-7, the V gene TRBV9; 7 positions match TRBD1. J lost 4 bases, V lost 4 bases, and 14 bases had no gene match. Germline V gene lookup returns CDR1 SGDLS and CDR2 YYNGEE. The CDR3 runs to 16 residues. DNA of the CDR3: TGTGCCAGCAGCAAAGCCCCGGGACAGAGATCATACGAGCAGTACTTC. Its protein is CASSKAPGQRSYEQYF.

The rearrangement links TRBV3-1 (or the pseudogene TRBV3-2) to TRBJ2-7, with 9 positions matching TRBD1. Germline CDR1 LGHDT, CDR2 YNNKEL (reference sequence). The CDR3 covers 15 residues. V shed 3 bases and J 3 bases; nucleotides not matched to a gene: 6. Here the CDR3 DNA reads TGTGCCAGCAGCCAGGCCGGGACAGGGAACTACGAGCAGTACTTC. Residues: CASSQAGTGNYEQYF.

The CDR3 protein is CASSFIGVNTEAFF. The CDR3 DNA is TGTGCCAGCAGTTTTATCGGGGTGAACACTGAAGCTTTCTTT. The rearrangement joins TRBV7-2 to TRBJ1-1; D ambiguous. V was trimmed by 6 bases and J by 0 bases, leaving 11 bases between them. This CDR3 comprises 14 residues. Germline loops: CDR1 SGHTA, CDR2 FQGNSA. Looking up the rest from reference TRBV7-2 and TRBJ1-1 gives the full variable domain: GAGVSQSPSNKVTEKGKDVELRCDPISGHTALYWYRQSLGQGLEFLIYFQGNSAPDKSGLPSDRFSAERTGGSVSTLTIQRTQQEDSAVYLCASSFIGVNTEAFFGQGTRLTVV.

This clone has only one observation. This chain links TRBV20-1 with TRBJ1-1; weak D call: TRBD1 (6 bases). Trimming cost V 1 base and J 11 bases, with 11 bases left between them. This CDR3 contains 11 residues. Germline-derived CDR1 and CDR2 are DFQATT and SNEGSKA (reference sequence). For the CDR3, the DNA is TGCAGTGCTAGAGGGGACATTTACGCTTTCTTT. Amino acid sequence: CSARGDIYAFF.

Concerning this clone: At the DNA level, this CDR3 is encoded by other sequences in the same sample as well. The chain uses TRBV5-1 and TRBJ2-5, with 8 bases lining up with TRBD1. CDR1 and CDR2 (germline): SGHRS, YFSETQ. The junction had 2 bases not matched to a gene; V was cut back by 2 bases and J by 5 bases. This CDR3 spans 13 amino acids. The CDR3 is CASSFTGGETQYF. The DNA for the CDR3 is TGCGCCAGCAGCTTTACAGGGGGGGAGACCCAGTACTTC.

This chain connects TRBV19 to TRBJ1-4, with D possibly matching TRBD1 (5 bases). Trimming removed 8 bases from V and 0 bases from J, with 22 bases in between. Germline V gene sequence: CDR1 LNHDA, CDR2 SQIVND (reference sequence). This CDR3 is 18 amino acids long. In DNA form, the CDR3 reads TGTGCCAGTGGAGATACAAATGCCCGGACAACAACTAATGAAAAACTGTTTTTT. Amino acid sequence: CASGDTNARTTTNEKLFF.

J is TRBJ1-1 and V is TRBV7-2; D is unclear. This CDR3 comprises 15 residues. CDR1 SGHTA and CDR2 FQGNSA come from the germline V gene. V was clipped by 0 bases and J by 1 base, with 9 bases between them. Here the CDR3 reads CASSLAPGANTEAFF. The CDR3 DNA reads TGTGCCAGCAGCTTAGCCCCGGGAGCGAACACTGAAGCTTTCTTT.